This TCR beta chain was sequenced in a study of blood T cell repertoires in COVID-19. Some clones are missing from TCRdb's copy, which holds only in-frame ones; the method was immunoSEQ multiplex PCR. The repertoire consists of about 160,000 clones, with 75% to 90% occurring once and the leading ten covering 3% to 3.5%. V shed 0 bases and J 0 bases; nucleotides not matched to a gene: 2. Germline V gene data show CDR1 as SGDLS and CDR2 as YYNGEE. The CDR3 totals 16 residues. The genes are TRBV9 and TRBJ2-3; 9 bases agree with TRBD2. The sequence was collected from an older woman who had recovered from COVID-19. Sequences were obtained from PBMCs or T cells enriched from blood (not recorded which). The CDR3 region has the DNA TGTGCCAGCAGCGTAGGAAGCGGGGGGAGCACAGATACGCAGTATTTT. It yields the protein CASSVGSGGSTDTQYF.